A single count supports the clone carrying this T cell receptor (beta chain). Antigen specificity is unknown. Clones were sequenced by immunoSEQ multiplex PCR, and TCRdb holds only the in-frame ones, with some missing. Of some 81,000 clones in the sample, around 85% were seen once. This sample was taken from a study of T cell responses to AZD1222 COVID-19 vaccine. Study-wide results and caveats: The study identified only five to seven AZD1222 recipients as seropositive at baseline.

This clonotype was sampled from an adult who received the AZD1222 COVID-19 vaccine. The sample was peripheral blood, taken 28 days after the second AZD1222 dose.

The CDR3 reads CASSESALAKNIQYF. The CDR3 nucleotides read TGTGCCAGCAGTGAATCAGCCCTAGCCAAAAACATTCAGTACTTC. The chain links TRBV2 to TRBJ2-4, with D hard to call. The germline V gene encodes CDR1 SNHLY and CDR2 FYNNEI. This CDR3 has 15 amino acids. V was pared by 2 bases and J by 0 bases, with 8 bases between. The variable domain in full, with the rest retrieved from reference TRBV2 and TRBJ2-4, is EPEVTQTPSHQVTQMGQEVILRCVPISNHLYFYWYRQILGQKVEFLVSFYNNEISEKSEIFDDQFSVERPDGSNFTLKIRSTKLEDSAMYFCASSESALAKNIQYFGAGTRLSVL.